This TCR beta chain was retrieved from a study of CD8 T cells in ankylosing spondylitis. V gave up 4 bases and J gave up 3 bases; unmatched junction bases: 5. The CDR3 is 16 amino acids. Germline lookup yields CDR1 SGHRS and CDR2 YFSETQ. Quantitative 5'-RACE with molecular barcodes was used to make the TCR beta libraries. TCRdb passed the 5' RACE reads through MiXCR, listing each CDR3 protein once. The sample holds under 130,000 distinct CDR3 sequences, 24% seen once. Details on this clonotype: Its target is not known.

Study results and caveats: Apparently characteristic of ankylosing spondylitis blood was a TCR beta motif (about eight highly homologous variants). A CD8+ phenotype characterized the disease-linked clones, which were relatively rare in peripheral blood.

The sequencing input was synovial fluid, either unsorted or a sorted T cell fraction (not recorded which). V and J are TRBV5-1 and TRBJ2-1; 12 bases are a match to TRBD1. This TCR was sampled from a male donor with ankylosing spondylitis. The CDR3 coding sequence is TGCGCCAGCAGCAGGGGACAGGGGGCGGGCTACAATGAGCAGTTCTTC. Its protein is CASSRGQGAGYNEQFF.